Listed below are T cell receptor beta chains from one sample, sequenced in a study of chemoradiotherapy in HPV16-positive cancers. Here immunoSEQ multiplex PCR was the method, and the copy in TCRdb shows in-frame clones only, minus some. The sample contains around 1,500 clones, around 86% of which appear only once. The specimen was tumor tissue, collected from a patient who underwent chemoradiotherapy. These receptors were taken from a human donor with HPV-associated anogenital cancer. The CDR3 runs from the conserved cysteine through the conserved F or W. Fields, in order: clone size, V gene, J gene, D gene, CDR3 protein, CDR3 DNA. D genes are given only for firm matches. Some rows have no size entry. The others give once, few or many, or a class for an expanded clone.

clone_size: -
v_call: TRBV11-3
j_call: TRBJ1-4
d_call: -
cdr3_aa: CASSLTTSLNEKLFF
cdr3_nt: TGTGCCAGCAGCCTCACAACGTCTTTGAATGAAAAACTGTTTTTT

clone_size: -
v_call: TRBV6-1
j_call: TRBJ1-1
d_call: -
cdr3_aa: CASSHGVDRAEAFF
cdr3_nt: TGTGCCAGCAGCCATGGGGTTGATAGGGCTGAAGCTTTCTTT

clone_size: -
v_call: TRBV5-1
j_call: TRBJ2-5
d_call: -
cdr3_aa: CASSLWGPETQYF
cdr3_nt: TGCGCCAGCAGCTTATGGGGGCCGGAGACCCAGTACTTC

clone_size: once
v_call: TRBV15
j_call: TRBJ1-3
d_call: -
cdr3_aa: CATSPQTRFSGNTIYF
cdr3_nt: TGTGCCACCAGCCCCCAGACTCGTTTCTCTGGAAACACCATATATTTT

clone_size: once
v_call: TRBV6-5
j_call: TRBJ2-7
d_call: TRBD1
cdr3_aa: CASSQGQGEQYF
cdr3_nt: TGTGCCAGCAGCCAGGGACAGGGCGAGCAGTACTTC

clone_size: -
v_call: TRBV10-3
j_call: TRBJ2-7
d_call: TRBD2
cdr3_aa: CAISEGGTSGSGEQYF
cdr3_nt: TGTGCCATCAGTGAAGGGGGGACTAGCGGGAGCGGCGAGCAGTACTTC

clone_size: few
v_call: TRBV7-9
j_call: TRBJ2-1
d_call: -
cdr3_aa: CASSLGAASYNEQFF
cdr3_nt: TGTGCCAGCAGCTTAGGGGCCGCCTCCTACAATGAGCAGTTCTTC

clone_size: -
v_call: TRBV5-6
j_call: TRBJ2-2
d_call: -
cdr3_aa: CASSLGLYGTGELFF
cdr3_nt: TGTGCCAGCAGCTTAGGGTTGTATGGCACCGGGGAGCTGTTTTTT

clone_size: -
v_call: TRBV5-1
j_call: TRBJ1-3
d_call: -
cdr3_aa: CASSPRSGTSGNTIYF
cdr3_nt: TGCGCCAGCAGCCCGCGGTCAGGCACCTCTGGAAACACCATATATTTT

clone_size: -
v_call: TRBV29-1
j_call: TRBJ1-2
d_call: TRBD1
cdr3_aa: CSVGTGRLTNYGYTF
cdr3_nt: TGCAGCGTTGGGACAGGCCGACTAACTAACTATGGCTACACCTTC

clone_size: few
v_call: TRBV9
j_call: TRBJ1-3
d_call: -
cdr3_aa: CASSASGAGNTIYF
cdr3_nt: TGTGCCAGCAGCGCCTCCGGGGCTGGAAACACCATATATTTT

clone_size: -
v_call: TRBV28
j_call: TRBJ1-2
d_call: -
cdr3_aa: CASSFIWSGKDYGYTF
cdr3_nt: TGTGCCAGCAGTTTCATTTGGTCGGGAAAGGACTATGGCTACACCTTC

clone_size: -
v_call: TRBV6-1
j_call: TRBJ1-4
d_call: TRBD1
cdr3_aa: CASSEEAGGHRLFF
cdr3_nt: TGTGCCAGCAGTGAAGAGGCAGGGGGTCACCGTCTGTTTTTT

clone_size: few
v_call: TRBV2
j_call: TRBJ2-2
d_call: TRBD1
cdr3_aa: CASVGTGLTGELFF
cdr3_nt: TGTGCCAGCGTCGGGACAGGGCTAACCGGGGAGCTGTTTTTT

clone_size: -
v_call: TRBV29-1
j_call: TRBJ2-7
d_call: -
cdr3_aa: CSVLEDRAPRQYF
cdr3_nt: TGCAGCGTTTTGGAGGACCGGGCCCCGCGGCAGTACTTC

clone_size: -
v_call: TRBV29-1
j_call: TRBJ2-3
d_call: TRBD2
cdr3_aa: CTTDGGAADTQYF
cdr3_nt: TGCACCACCGACGGGGGGGCTGCAGATACGCAGTATTTT

clone_size: -
v_call: TRBV12-5
j_call: TRBJ2-7
d_call: TRBD1
cdr3_aa: CASGLGTARPEQYF
cdr3_nt: TGTGCTAGTGGTTTAGGGACAGCTAGACCCGAGCAGTACTTC

clone_size: -
v_call: TRBV5-3
j_call: TRBJ2-4
d_call: -
cdr3_aa: CAKLGMGKAKNIQYF
cdr3_nt: TGTGCCAAGTTGGGTATGGGTAAGGCCAAAAACATTCAGTACTTC

clone_size: -
v_call: TRBV7-9
j_call: TRBJ1-5
d_call: -
cdr3_aa: CASSLSSWPQHF
cdr3_nt: TGTGCCAGCAGCTTATCAAGCTGGCCCCAGCATTTT

clone_size: -
v_call: TRBV7-6
j_call: TRBJ2-5
d_call: TRBD2
cdr3_aa: CASSFDLAGGRETQYF
cdr3_nt: TGTGCCAGCAGCTTCGACTTAGCGGGGGGGCGAGAGACCCAGTACTTC

clone_size: -
v_call: TRBV6-1
j_call: TRBJ2-3
d_call: TRBD2
cdr3_aa: CASSGAALAGGRTDTQYF
cdr3_nt: TGTGCCAGCAGTGGAGCGGCCCTAGCGGGGGGGCGCACAGATACGCAGTATTTT

clone_size: -
v_call: TRBV10-2
j_call: TRBJ2-5
d_call: TRBD2
cdr3_aa: CASSNSGKETQYF
cdr3_nt: TGCGCCAGCAGTAATAGCGGGAAGGAGACCCAGTACTTC

clone_size: once
v_call: TRBV13
j_call: TRBJ2-2
d_call: -
cdr3_aa: CASRARGDTGELFF
cdr3_nt: TGTGCCAGCAGGGCGAGAGGTGACACCGGGGAGCTGTTTTTT

clone_size: -
v_call: TRBV7-8
j_call: TRBJ2-1
d_call: -
cdr3_aa: CASSLPGLAIREQFF
cdr3_nt: TGTGCCAGCAGCTTACCCGGGCTAGCAATACGTGAGCAGTTCTTC

clone_size: -
v_call: TRBV27
j_call: TRBJ2-3
d_call: -
cdr3_aa: CASSLLGDTQYF
cdr3_nt: TGTGCCAGCAGTTTACTGGGAGATACGCAGTATTTT

clone_size: -
v_call: TRBV5-4
j_call: TRBJ2-3
d_call: TRBD2
cdr3_aa: CASRSLASDTQYF
cdr3_nt: TGTGCCAGCAGATCACTAGCGTCAGATACGCAGTATTTT

clone_size: -
v_call: TRBV2
j_call: TRBJ2-5
d_call: TRBD2
cdr3_aa: CASTPGGGSEKETQYF
cdr3_nt: TGTGCCAGCACTCCAGGCGGGGGAAGCGAGAAAGAGACCCAGTACTTC

clone_size: -
v_call: TRBV5-1
j_call: TRBJ2-5
d_call: -
cdr3_aa: CASSAGQWWRDF
cdr3_nt: TGCGCCAGCAGCGCAGGACAATGGTGGCGTGACTTC

clone_size: -
v_call: TRBV10-1
j_call: TRBJ1-1
d_call: -
cdr3_aa: CASSESGDYTEAFF
cdr3_nt: TGCGCCAGCAGTGAGTCAGGGGACTACACTGAAGCTTTCTTT

clone_size: -
v_call: TRBV30
j_call: TRBJ2-7
d_call: -
cdr3_aa: CAWSEGTFPYEQYF
cdr3_nt: TGTGCCTGGAGTGAAGGGACATTCCCCTACGAGCAGTACTTC

clone_size: -
v_call: TRBV7-8
j_call: TRBJ1-4
d_call: -
cdr3_aa: CASSPNQGPSEKLFF
cdr3_nt: TGTGCCAGCAGCCCGAACCAGGGTCCGAGTGAAAAACTGTTTTTT

clone_size: -
v_call: TRBV5-1
j_call: TRBJ2-6
d_call: -
cdr3_aa: CASSLGHSGANVLTF
cdr3_nt: TGCGCCAGCAGCTTGGGTCACTCTGGGGCCAACGTCCTGACTTTC

clone_size: -
v_call: TRBV5-6
j_call: TRBJ2-6
d_call: -
cdr3_aa: CASSLALHSGANVLTF
cdr3_nt: TGTGCCAGCAGCTTGGCTCTGCACTCTGGGGCCAACGTCCTGACTTTC

clone_size: -
v_call: TRBV29-1
j_call: TRBJ2-7
d_call: -
cdr3_aa: CSVAPRRLRGEQYF
cdr3_nt: TGCAGCGTTGCCCCTAGGAGACTAAGAGGCGAGCAGTACTTC

clone_size: once
v_call: TRBV7-2
j_call: TRBJ2-4
d_call: -
cdr3_aa: CASSLGGTKNIQYF
cdr3_nt: TGTGCCAGCAGCTTAGGAGGGACCAAAAACATTCAGTACTTC

clone_size: -
v_call: TRBV7-3
j_call: TRBJ2-7
d_call: -
cdr3_aa: CAYYEQYF
cdr3_nt: TGTGCTTACTACGAGCAGTACTTC

clone_size: -
v_call: TRBV29-1
j_call: TRBJ2-5
d_call: TRBD2
cdr3_aa: CSAATSKETQYF
cdr3_nt: TGCAGCGCCGCGACTAGCAAAGAGACCCAGTACTTC

clone_size: once
v_call: TRBV5-1
j_call: TRBJ2-7
d_call: TRBD1
cdr3_aa: CASSFSDRGPYEQYF
cdr3_nt: TGCGCCAGCAGCTTTTCGGACAGGGGACCCTACGAGCAGTACTTC

clone_size: -
v_call: TRBV5-1
j_call: TRBJ2-5
d_call: TRBD1
cdr3_aa: CASSVGQGGETQYF
cdr3_nt: TGCGCCAGCAGCGTAGGACAGGGGGGAGAGACCCAGTACTTC

clone_size: -
v_call: TRBV5-4
j_call: TRBJ2-5
d_call: -
cdr3_aa: CASGAGYQETQYF
cdr3_nt: TGTGCCAGCGGGGCGGGCTACCAAGAGACCCAGTACTTC

clone_size: -
v_call: TRBV27
j_call: TRBJ2-7
d_call: TRBD2
cdr3_aa: CASSSGLAGVYYEQYF
cdr3_nt: TGTGCCAGCAGTTCGGGACTAGCGGGGGTTTACTACGAGCAGTACTTC

clone_size: -
v_call: TRBV9
j_call: TRBJ2-1
d_call: -
cdr3_aa: CASSVEDRYNEQFF
cdr3_nt: TGTGCCAGCAGCGTTGAGGACCGTTACAATGAGCAGTTCTTC

clone_size: -
v_call: TRBV30
j_call: TRBJ1-2
d_call: -
cdr3_aa: CAWREAPGGYTF
cdr3_nt: TGTGCCTGGAGAGAAGCCCCCGGGGGCTACACCTTC

clone_size: -
v_call: TRBV5-1
j_call: TRBJ1-1
d_call: -
cdr3_aa: CASSLGRTLNTEAFF
cdr3_nt: TGCGCCAGCAGCTTGGGGAGGACCTTGAACACTGAAGCTTTCTTT